This T cell receptor (beta chain) stems from a study of blood T cell repertoires in COVID-19. Study information: Spain, Italy and the United States supplied samples that represented acute and convalescent COVID-19.

V dropped 3 bases and J dropped 5 bases, with 11 bases sitting between them. Germline CDR1 MDHEN, CDR2 SYDVKM. The CDR3 totals 15 residues. This table comes from immunoSEQ multiplex PCR, and its TCRdb copy is limited to in-frame clones, with some not included. This table holds over 250,000 clones, roughly 90% found once. Living in about two dozen US areas, the participants were between about 18 and 100 years of age. Cohorts were assigned according to the clinical history that participants reported. The sequenced sample consisted of PBMCs or T cells enriched from blood (not recorded which). This sequence was found in a woman between 25 and 40 years old who had recovered from COVID-19. The rearrangement uses TRBV28 and TRBJ1-6; D perhaps matches TRBD1 (6 bases). Here the CDR3 DNA reads TGTGCCAGCAGTTTCCAGGGGCCCAATAATTCACCCCTCCACTTT. Translation: CASSFQGPNNSPLHF.